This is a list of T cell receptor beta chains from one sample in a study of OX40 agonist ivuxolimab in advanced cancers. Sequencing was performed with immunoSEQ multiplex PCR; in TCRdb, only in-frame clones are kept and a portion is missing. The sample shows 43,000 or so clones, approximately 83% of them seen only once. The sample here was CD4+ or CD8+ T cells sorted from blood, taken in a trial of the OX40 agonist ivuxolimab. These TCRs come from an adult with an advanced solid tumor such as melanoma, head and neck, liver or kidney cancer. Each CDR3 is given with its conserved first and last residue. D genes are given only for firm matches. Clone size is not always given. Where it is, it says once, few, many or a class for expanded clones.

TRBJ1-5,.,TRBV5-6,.,CASSSGFYSNQPQHF,TGTGCCAGCAGCTCCGGTTTCTATAGCAATCAGCCCCAGCATTTT
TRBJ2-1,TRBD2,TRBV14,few,CASSYRTSVYNEQFF,TGTGCCAGCAGCTATAGGACTAGCGTCTACAATGAGCAGTTCTTC
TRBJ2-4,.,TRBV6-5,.,CASSSGTSGAKNIQYF,TGTGCCAGCAGTTCGGGGACCTCCGGGGCCAAAAACATTCAGTACTTC
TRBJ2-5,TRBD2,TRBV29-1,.,CSVGGLAGDQETQYF,TGCAGCGTGGGCGGACTAGCGGGAGATCAAGAGACCCAGTACTTC
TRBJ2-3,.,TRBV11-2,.,CASSLWGRGASTDTQYF,TGTGCCAGCAGCTTATGGGGGCGGGGCGCTAGCACAGATACGCAGTATTTT
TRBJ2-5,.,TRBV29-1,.,CSVEGGTQETQYF,TGCAGCGTTGAAGGGGGGACCCAAGAGACCCAGTACTTC
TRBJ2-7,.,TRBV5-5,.,CASSLAWLGYTGIPYEQYF,TGTGCCAGCAGCTTGGCCTGGTTGGGTTACACAGGGATCCCCTACGAGCAGTACTTC
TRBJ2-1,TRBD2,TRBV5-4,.,CASSRGLAGVSISYNEQFF,TGTGCCAGCAGCAGGGGACTAGCGGGAGTTTCGATCTCCTACAATGAGCAGTTCTTC
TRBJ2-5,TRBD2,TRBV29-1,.,CSAEAAGGRETQYF,TGCAGCGCCGAGGCAGCGGGGGGGCGTGAGACCCAGTACTTC
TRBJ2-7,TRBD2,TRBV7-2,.,CASSKGLSTEQYF,TGTGCCAGCAGTAAGGGACTATCAACCGAGCAGTACTTC
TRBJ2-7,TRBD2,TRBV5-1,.,CASRATGLAGVGEQYF,TGCGCCAGCAGAGCTACCGGACTAGCGGGAGTAGGCGAGCAGTACTTC
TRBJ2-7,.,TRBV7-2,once,CASGPGYLDSYEQYF,TGTGCCAGCGGGCCCGGTTACCTAGACTCCTACGAGCAGTACTTC
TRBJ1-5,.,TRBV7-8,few,CASSFQDYSNQPQHF,TGTGCCAGCAGCTTCCAGGATTATAGCAATCAGCCCCAGCATTTT
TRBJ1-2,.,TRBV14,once,CASSQEGRESYGYTF,TGTGCCAGCAGCCAAGAGGGGAGAGAATCTTATGGCTACACCTTC
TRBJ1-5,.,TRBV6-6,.,CASSGGNQPQHF,TGTGCCAGCAGTGGGGGCAATCAGCCCCAGCATTTT
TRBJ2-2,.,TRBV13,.,CASSSNTGELFF,TGTGCCAGCAGCTCGAACACCGGGGAGCTGTTTTTT
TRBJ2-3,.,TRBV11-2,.,CASSLQRSKDTQYF,TGTGCCAGCAGCTTACAGAGGAGTAAAGATACGCAGTATTTT
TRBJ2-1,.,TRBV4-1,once,CASSRGGERLYNEQFF,TGCGCCAGCAGCCGAGGAGGGGAGCGGCTCTACAATGAGCAGTTCTTC